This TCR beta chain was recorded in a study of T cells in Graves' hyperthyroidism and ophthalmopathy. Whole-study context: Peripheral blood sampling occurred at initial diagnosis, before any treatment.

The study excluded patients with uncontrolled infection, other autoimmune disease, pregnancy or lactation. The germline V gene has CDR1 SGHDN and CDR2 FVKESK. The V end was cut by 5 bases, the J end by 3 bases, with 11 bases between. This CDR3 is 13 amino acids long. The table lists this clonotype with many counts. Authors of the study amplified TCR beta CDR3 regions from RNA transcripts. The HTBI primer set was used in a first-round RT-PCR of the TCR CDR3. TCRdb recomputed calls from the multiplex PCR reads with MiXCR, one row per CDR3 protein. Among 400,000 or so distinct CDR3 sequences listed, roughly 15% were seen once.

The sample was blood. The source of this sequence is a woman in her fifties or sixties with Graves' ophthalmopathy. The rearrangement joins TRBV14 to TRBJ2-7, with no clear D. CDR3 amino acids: CASSDPAVYEQYF. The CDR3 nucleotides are TGTGCCAGCAGCGACCCCGCGGTCTACGAGCAGTACTTC.